These 17 T cell receptor beta chains originate from one sample sequenced in a study of vaccination and CD4 T cells after COVID-19. Once obtained from cultured CD4+ T cells, the DNA was sequenced using the Oncomine TCR Beta short-read assay. TCRdb re-called the PCR reads with MiXCR, one entry per CDR3 protein. The repertoire holds about 23,000 distinct CDR3 sequences, with more than 40% as singletons. For these TCRs, the target antigens are not known. Documented treatment: approximately 10-day PBMC culture with coronavirus spike peptide pools or control peptides (ViraFEST assay). Sequences were derived from CD4+ T cells from blood, cultured in vitro, sampled before SARS-CoV-2 vaccination. The receptors derive from a human donor who received a COVID-19 vaccine.

The rearrangement uses TRBV6-5 and TRBJ1-1; 8 bases fit TRBD1. The CDR3 runs 13 residues. V was clipped by 4 bases and J by 11 bases; unmatched bases: 9. Germline V CDR1 and CDR2: MNHEY, SVGAGI. In DNA form, the CDR3 reads TGTGCCAGCAGTTCCGCACAGGGGGACTTGGCTTTCTTT. Residues: CASSSAQGDLAFF.

This clonotype came up a few times. The CDR3 is CASSPLVTFDYGYTF. The CDR3 nucleotides are TGTGCCAGCAGCCCCCTTGTAACGTTTGACTATGGCTACACCTTC. V and J are TRBV6-1 and TRBJ1-2; the D is unclear. This CDR3 region has 15 residues. V lost 6 bases, J lost 3 bases, and 17 bases lay in between. The germline V gene encodes CDR1 MNHNS and CDR2 SASEGT.

Within the sample, this clonotype is medium-sized (0.01 to 0.1%). Relative to the germline gene, one junction end is altered; a read error may explain this. The chain carries TRBV15 and TRBJ2-5; the D gene is possibly TRBD1 (5 bases). CDR1 and CDR2 from the germline V gene are LNHNV and YYDKDF (reference sequence). The CDR3 extends over 16 amino acids. CDR3 DNA sequence: TGTGCCACCGGCAGAGATCGCTCGACAGTCGGCGGGACCCAGTACTTC. Translated: CATGRDRSTVGGTQYF. The full variable domain, in which reference TRBV15 and TRBJ2-5 provide the parts outside the CDR3, is DAMVIQNPRYQVTQFGKPVTLSCSQTLNHNVMYWYQQKSSQAPKLLFHYYDKDFNNEADTPDNFQSRRPNTSFCFLDIRSPGLGDTAMYLCATGRDRSTVGGTQYFGPGTRLLVL.

The rearrangement uses TRBV2 and TRBJ1-5, with 10 bases fitting TRBD1. This CDR3 region has 16 residues. Germline CDR1 reads SNHLY; CDR2 reads FYNNEI. V lost 7 bases, J lost 1 base, and 7 bases stayed unmatched. The CDR3 protein is CASTKDRGLSNQPQHF. The CDR3, as DNA: TGTGCCAGCACCAAGGACAGGGGGTTAAGCAATCAGCCCCAGCATTTT.

This rearrangement joins TRBV2 to TRBJ2-3; D unresolved. With 8 bases removed from V and 3 bases from J, the gap between germline ends came to 15 bases. Germline values: CDR1 SNHLY, CDR2 FYNNEI. The CDR3 is 14 amino acids. CDR3 DNA sequence: TGTGCCAGCTCCCCAGCGCAAAGAACAGATACGCAGTATTTT. Protein product: CASSPAQRTDTQYF.

The chain recombines TRBV6-5 with TRBJ1-1; tentative D call: TRBD1 (5 bases). CDR3 length: 16 amino acids. Trimming pared 2 bases from V and 1 base from J, leaving 14 bases between. Looked up from germline, CDR1 is MNHEY and CDR2 is SVGAGI. As DNA, the CDR3 is TGTGCCAGCAGTTACGATTTCACTGGGGGGAACACTGAAGCTTTCTTT. Its translation: CASSYDFTGGNTEAFF.

The chain uses TRBV6-1 and TRBJ2-7, with TRBD1 matching over 9 bases. The CDR3 spans 14 residues. Germline loops: CDR1 MNHNS, CDR2 SASEGT. The ends lost 5 bases at V and 5 bases at J; junction bases unmatched: 7. The CDR3 sequence: CASSQDRGYDEQYF. CDR3 bases: TGTGCCAGCAGTCAGGACAGGGGCTACGACGAGCAGTACTTC.

This clonotype was picked up a small number of times. This chain uses TRBV2 with TRBJ1-1, with D unclear. The CDR3 consists of 12 residues. Looked up from germline, CDR1 is SNHLY and CDR2 is FYNNEI. Trimming left V 7 bases short and J 4 bases short, with 10 bases between. CDR3 DNA: TGTGCCAGCAAGAGAGAGGGCACTGAAGCTTTCTTT. Its translation: CASKREGTEAFF.

V usage is TRBV21-1 and J usage is TRBJ2-2; the table's D call, TRBD1, has no DNA check behind it. TRBV21-1 is classified as a pseudogene. This CDR3 comprises 17 residues. The CDR3 bases are TGTGCCAGCAGCGGGACAGGGAATCCCCGAGCTACCGGGGAGCTGTTTTTT. Translating gives CASSGTGNPRATGELFF.

There are a few counts of this clonotype. The genes are TRBV20-1 and TRBJ2-3; 11 bases map to TRBD2. The CDR3 covers 18 residues. CDR1 and CDR2 from the germline V gene are DFQATT and SNEGSKA (reference sequence). The V and J ends lost 1 base and 0 bases, in that order; junction bases with no gene match: 9. The CDR3 DNA reads TGCAGTGCTAGAGGAGGCGGGACTAGCGGCACAAGCACAGATACGCAGTATTTT. Translation: CSARGGGTSGTSTDTQYF.

The chain is built from TRBV20-1 and TRBJ1-2; 11 nucleotides align to TRBD1. CDR1 and CDR2 (germline): DFQATT, SNEGSKA (reference sequence). The CDR3 extends over 17 amino acids. The trim removed 1 base at V and 6 bases at J, leaving 13 bases unmatched. Here the CDR3 reads CSARVYGQGARRHGYTF. CDR3 nucleotides: TGCAGTGCTAGAGTCTATGGACAGGGGGCGAGGAGACATGGCTACACCTTC.

This chain links TRBV20-1 with TRBJ2-7; 11 bases align to TRBD1. This CDR3 is 15 amino acids long. V lost 3 bases and J lost 4; bases outside the gene matches: 8. The germline V gene has CDR1 DFQATT and CDR2 SNEGSKA (reference sequence). CDR3 region: CSARLPDRGLYEQYF. CDR3 coding DNA: TGCAGTGCTAGGCTCCCGGACAGGGGGCTATACGAGCAGTACTTC.

The chain employs TRBV30 and TRBJ2-7; D is tentatively TRBD1 or TRBD2 (5 bases each). This CDR3 contains 14 residues. Trimming shortened V by 2 bases and J by 6 bases, and 17 bases separated the two germline ends. Germline values: CDR1 GTSNPN, CDR2 SVGIG (reference sequence). CDR3 DNA: TGTGCCTGGAGTAGGGACCAGGCGGGTGGCGAGCAGTACTTC. Its protein is CAWSRDQAGGEQYF. The full variable domain, completed using reference TRBV30 and TRBJ2-7, is SQTIHQWPATLVQPVGSPLSLECTVEGTSNPNLYWYRQAAGRGLQLLFYSVGIGQISSEVPQNLSASRPQDRQFILSSKKLLLSDSGFYLCAWSRDQAGGEQYFGPGTRLTVT.

The chain links TRBV19 to TRBJ2-7, with D perhaps being TRBD1 or TRBD2 (5 bases each). CDR1 and CDR2 from the germline V gene are LNHDA and SQIVND (reference sequence). This CDR3 comprises 16 residues. The germline V and J ends were trimmed by 5 bases and 4 bases, with 21 bases remaining between them. The chain's CDR3 is CASSFDGDGARYEQYF. CDR3 sequence (DNA): TGTGCCAGTAGTTTCGATGGGGACGGCGCTAGGTACGAGCAGTACTTC.

This chain joins TRBV11-3 and TRBJ2-7; 8 bases match TRBD2. CDR1 and CDR2 from the germline V gene are SGHNT and YENEEA. V gave up 4 bases and J gave up 1 base; unmatched junction bases: 9. There are 16 residues in the CDR3. CDR3 bases: TGTGCCAGCAGCTGGGCCACTAGCGGATCTTCCTACGAGCAGTACTTC. Translation gives CASSWATSGSSYEQYF. Using reference TRBV11-3 and TRBJ2-7 for the parts outside the CDR3, the full variable domain is EAGVVQSPRYKIIEKKQPVAFWCNPISGHNTLYWYLQNLGQGPELLIRYENEEAVDDSQLPKDRFSAERLKGVDSTLKIQPAELGDSAVYLCASSWATSGSSYEQYFGPGTRLTVT.

The chain couples TRBV5-1 to TRBJ1-4; the D is unclear. Germline-derived CDR1 and CDR2 are SGHRS and YFSETQ. CDR3 length: 15 amino acids. Trimming left V 0 bases short and J 7 bases short, with 13 bases between. The CDR3 loop reads CASSLEGSAVEKLFF. The CDR3, as DNA: TGCGCCAGCAGCTTGGAGGGCAGCGCTGTTGAAAAACTGTTTTTT.

In its sample, this clonotype was seen a few times. The chain is built from TRBV30 and TRBJ1-2; 7 bases agree with TRBD1. V lost 2 bases to trimming and J lost 4 bases; unmatched junction nucleotides: 4. The CDR3 extends over 13 amino acids. Germline assignment: CDR1 GTSNPN and CDR2 SVGIG (reference sequence). In nucleotides, the CDR3 is TGTGCCTGGAGTAGGGGGACAGCCTATGGCTACACCTTC. Encoded protein: CAWSRGTAYGYTF.